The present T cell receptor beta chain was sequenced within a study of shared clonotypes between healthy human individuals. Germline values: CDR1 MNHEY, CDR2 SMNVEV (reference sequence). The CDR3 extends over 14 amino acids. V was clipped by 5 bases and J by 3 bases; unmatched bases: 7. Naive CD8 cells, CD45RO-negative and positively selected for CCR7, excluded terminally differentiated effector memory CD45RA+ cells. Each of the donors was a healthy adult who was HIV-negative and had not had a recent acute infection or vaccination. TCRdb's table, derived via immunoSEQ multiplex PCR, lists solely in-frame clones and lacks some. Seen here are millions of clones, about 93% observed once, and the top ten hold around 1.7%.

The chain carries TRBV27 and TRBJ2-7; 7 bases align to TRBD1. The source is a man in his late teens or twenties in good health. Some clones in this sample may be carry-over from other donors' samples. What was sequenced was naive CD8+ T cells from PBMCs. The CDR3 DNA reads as TGTGCCAGCAGTCCCCGGGACAGCCACTACGAGCAGTACTTC. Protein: CASSPRDSHYEQYF.